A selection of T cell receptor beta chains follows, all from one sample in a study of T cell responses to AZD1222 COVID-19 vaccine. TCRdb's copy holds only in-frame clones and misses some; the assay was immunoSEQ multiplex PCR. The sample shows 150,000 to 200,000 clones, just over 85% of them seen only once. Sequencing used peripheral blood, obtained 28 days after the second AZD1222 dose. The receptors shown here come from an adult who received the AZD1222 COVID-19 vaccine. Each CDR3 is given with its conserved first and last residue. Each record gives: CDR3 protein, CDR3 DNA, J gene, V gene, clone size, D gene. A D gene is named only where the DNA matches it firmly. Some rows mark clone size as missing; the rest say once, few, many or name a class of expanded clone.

CDR3 protein: CASSQEKGQGSYGYTF
CDR3 DNA: TGTGCCAGCAGCCAAGAGAAGGGACAGGGTTCTTATGGCTACACCTTC
J gene: TRBJ1-2
V gene: TRBV4-2
clone size: NA
D gene: TRBD1

CDR3 protein: CATSATRGTNSPLHF
CDR3 DNA: TGTGCCACCAGCGCCACAAGGGGGACAAATTCACCCCTCCACTTT
J gene: TRBJ1-6
V gene: TRBV15
clone size: few
D gene: NA

CDR3 protein: CASSQRTGENTIYF
CDR3 DNA: TGCGCCAGCAGTCAAAGGACAGGGGAAAACACCATATATTTT
J gene: TRBJ1-3
V gene: TRBV5-1
clone size: NA
D gene: TRBD1

CDR3 protein: CASSQIFGLNTEAFF
CDR3 DNA: TGTGCCAGCAGCCAAATCTTCGGTTTGAACACTGAAGCTTTCTTT
J gene: TRBJ1-1
V gene: TRBV3-1/TRBV3-2
clone size: NA
D gene: NA

CDR3 protein: CAWSVGGGTEAFF
CDR3 DNA: TGTGCCTGGAGTGTAGGGGGGGGGACTGAAGCTTTCTTT
J gene: TRBJ1-1
V gene: TRBV30
clone size: NA
D gene: NA

CDR3 protein: CASSYHSRNSPLHF
CDR3 DNA: TGTGCCAGCAGCTATCACAGTCGGAATTCACCCCTCCACTTT
J gene: TRBJ1-6
V gene: TRBV13
clone size: NA
D gene: NA

CDR3 protein: CASSEYEQAYTYEQYF
CDR3 DNA: TGCGCCAGCAGTGAGTACGAACAGGCCTACACCTACGAGCAGTACTTC
J gene: TRBJ2-7
V gene: TRBV10-2
clone size: NA
D gene: NA

CDR3 protein: CASSPGTSEDEQFF
CDR3 DNA: TGCGCCAGCAGCCCCGGGACTAGCGAGGATGAGCAGTTCTTC
J gene: TRBJ2-1
V gene: TRBV5-1
clone size: once
D gene: TRBD2

CDR3 protein: CASKAVGAGYTF
CDR3 DNA: TGTGCCAGCAAAGCCGTCGGGGCTGGCTACACCTTC
J gene: TRBJ1-2
V gene: TRBV12-3/TRBV12-4
clone size: NA
D gene: NA

CDR3 protein: CASSNWQEHQPQHF
CDR3 DNA: TGTGCCAGCAGCAATTGGCAGGAGCACCAGCCCCAGCATTTT
J gene: TRBJ1-5
V gene: TRBV21-1
clone size: NA
D gene: NA

CDR3 protein: CASSQAGTGSYEQYF
CDR3 DNA: TGTGCCAGCAGCCAAGCCGGGACAGGATCCTACGAGCAGTACTTC
J gene: TRBJ2-7
V gene: TRBV7-3
clone size: NA
D gene: TRBD1

CDR3 protein: CASRNSPRKAFF
CDR3 DNA: TGTGCCAGCAGAAACAGCCCGCGTAAAGCTTTCTTT
J gene: TRBJ1-1
V gene: TRBV28
clone size: NA
D gene: NA

CDR3 protein: CASSLLTANQPQHF
CDR3 DNA: TGTGCCAGCAGCTTATTGACAGCTAATCAGCCCCAGCATTTT
J gene: TRBJ1-5
V gene: TRBV5-6
clone size: once
D gene: NA

CDR3 protein: CASSDLGLAGINTQYF
CDR3 DNA: TGCGCCAGCAGTGACCTGGGACTAGCGGGGATAAATACGCAGTATTTT
J gene: TRBJ2-3
V gene: TRBV10-1
clone size: NA
D gene: TRBD2

CDR3 protein: CASSFPSGKETQYF
CDR3 DNA: TGTGCCAGCAGCTTCCCTAGCGGAAAAGAGACCCAGTACTTC
J gene: TRBJ2-5
V gene: TRBV7-9
clone size: NA
D gene: TRBD2

CDR3 protein: CASSVASSGGAHEQYF
CDR3 DNA: TGTGCCAGCAGCGTAGCTTCCAGCGGGGGGGCCCACGAGCAGTACTTC
J gene: TRBJ2-7
V gene: TRBV9
clone size: NA
D gene: TRBD2

CDR3 protein: CAWRRGSTEAFF
CDR3 DNA: TGTGCCTGGCGCAGGGGGAGCACTGAAGCTTTCTTT
J gene: TRBJ1-1
V gene: TRBV30
clone size: NA
D gene: TRBD1